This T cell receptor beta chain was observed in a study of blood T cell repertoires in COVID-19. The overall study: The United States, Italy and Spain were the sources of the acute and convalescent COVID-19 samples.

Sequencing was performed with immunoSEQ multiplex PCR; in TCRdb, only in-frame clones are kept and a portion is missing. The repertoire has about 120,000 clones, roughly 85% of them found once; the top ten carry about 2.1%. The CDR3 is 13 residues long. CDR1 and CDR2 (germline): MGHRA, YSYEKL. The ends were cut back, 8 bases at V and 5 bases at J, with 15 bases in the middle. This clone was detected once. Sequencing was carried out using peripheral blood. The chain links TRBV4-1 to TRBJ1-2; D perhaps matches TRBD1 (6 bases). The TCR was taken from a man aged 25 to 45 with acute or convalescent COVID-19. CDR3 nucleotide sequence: TGCGCCAGCGGAATGGACAGTGCTTATGGCTACACCTTC. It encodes CASGMDSAYGYTF.